Below, 8 T cell receptor beta chains from the same sample are listed, as sequenced in a study of cytomegalovirus exposure and HLA in healthy donors. PCR amplification relied on 60 Vbeta primers (plus 13 Jbeta primers). Profiled with immunoSEQ multiplex PCR; TCRdb holds only in-frame clones, not every one. The sample has 90,000 to 110,000 clones; about 13% are singletons. The specimen was PBMCs. Receptors originate from a man aged 35 to 55 in good health and CMV-seropositive.

The sample holds a few counts of this clone. The chain combines TRBV14 with TRBJ2-7; D unresolved. The CDR3 is 14 residues long. CDR1 is SGHDN, CDR2 FVKESK, per germline. V dropped 4 bases and J dropped 0 bases, with 10 bases sitting between them. The CDR3 loop is CASSPILSSYEQYF. As DNA, the CDR3 is TGTGCCAGCAGCCCCATTCTAAGCTCCTACGAGCAGTACTTC.

There are a few counts of this clone. The chain links TRBV6-5 to TRBJ2-5; 7 nucleotides align to TRBD2. Germline V gives CDR1 MNHEY, CDR2 SVGAGI. This CDR3 contains 14 residues. With V trimmed by 0 bases and J by 4 bases, 2 bases remained unmatched. The CDR3 loop reads CASSYSGGRETQYF. Written as DNA, the CDR3 is TGTGCCAGCAGTTACTCGGGAGGGAGAGAGACCCAGTACTTC.

This sequence joins TRBV25-1 and TRBJ1-2; D is ambiguous. Germline V CDR1 and CDR2: MGHDK, SYGVNS. V was shortened by 4 bases and J by 3 bases, with 12 bases between the two germline ends. CDR3 length equals 14 residues. CDR3 DNA: TGTGCCAGCAGTGGGGCGGGGAGGTACTATGGCTACACCTTC. Translating gives CASSGAGRYYGYTF.

This rearrangement joins TRBV5-1 to TRBJ1-1; possible D gene TRBD1, 5 bases. Germline CDR1 reads SGHRS; CDR2 reads YFSETQ. The V end lost 2 bases, the J end lost 3 bases, and 11 bases lay between the germline ends. The CDR3 is 14 residues long. The CDR3 DNA reads as TGCGCCAGCAGCTTACTTGGGGGGGACACTGAAGCTTTCTTT. This translates into CASSLLGGDTEAFF.

The chain uses TRBV10-1 and TRBJ1-1; D is ambiguous. Trimming left V 5 bases short and J 1 base short, with 8 bases between. Germline V gives CDR1 WNHNN, CDR2 SYGVQD (reference sequence). The CDR3 is 13 amino acids. The CDR3 sequence is CASSIRSNTEAFF. The CDR3 region has the DNA TGCGCCAGCAGTATCCGTTCGAACACTGAAGCTTTCTTT.

This clone was recorded a few times. The J gene is TRBJ2-1, the V gene TRBV5-4; tentatively, D is TRBD1 (7 bases). The CDR3 covers 15 residues. Germline loops: CDR1 SGHNT, CDR2 YYREEE (reference sequence). Deletions cut 4 bases from V and 2 bases from J, with 13 bases between. The CDR3 reads CASSRQGGTYNEQFF. The DNA for the CDR3 is TGTGCCAGCAGCCGACAGGGAGGCACCTACAATGAGCAGTTCTTC.

This clone was counted only a few times. The chain is built from TRBV6-1 and TRBJ2-2, with 11 bases identical to TRBD2. Germline V gives CDR1 MNHNS, CDR2 SASEGT. This CDR3 spans 15 amino acids. The ends lost 4 bases at V and 5 bases at J; junction bases unmatched: 3. CDR3 amino acids: CASSGTSGSTGELFF. The CDR3 DNA is TGTGCCAGCAGTGGGACTAGCGGGTCTACCGGGGAGCTGTTTTTT.

This clone was detected only a few times. V gene TRBV29-1 combines with J gene TRBJ1-2; the D gene is possibly TRBD1 (5 bases). CDR1 is SQVTM and CDR2 is ANQGSEA in the germline V gene. The ends were cut back, 3 bases at V and 2 bases at J, with 7 bases in the middle. This CDR3 is 12 amino acids long. The CDR3 loop reads CSVETENYGYTF. As DNA, the CDR3 is TGCAGCGTTGAGACAGAGAACTATGGCTACACCTTC. Together with reference TRBV29-1 and TRBJ1-2, the CDR3 gives the full variable domain: SAVISQKPSRDICQRGTSLTIQCQVDSQVTMMFWYRQQPGQSLTLIATANQGSEATYESGFVIDKFPISRPNLTFSTLTVSNMSPEDSSIYLCSVETENYGYTFGSGTRLTVV.